The 6 T cell receptor beta chains given below trace back to one sample, sequenced in a study of blood T cells in healthy people across ages. Next came a second PCR, run for 7 to 11 cycles, which used a sample-barcoded 5' primer along with a J-beta primer mix. TCRdb redid the calling of the 5' RACE reads with MiXCR, one entry per CDR3 protein. The table shows about 760,000 distinct CDR3 sequences, with just over 55% occurring only once. The sequenced sample consisted of blood. The receptors come from a man aged 40-49 years in good health.

The chain recombines TRBV12-5 with TRBJ2-7, with 8 bases aligning to TRBD2. V shed 5 bases and J 7 bases; nucleotides not matched to a gene: 16. In germline, CDR1 is LGHNT, CDR2 FRNRAP. This CDR3 has 16 residues. The CDR3 DNA follows: TGTGCTAGTGGTAAGAAGGGACTAGGAGGGAGATATGAGCAGTACTTC. The encoded protein is CASGKKGLGGRYEQYF.

The chain recombines TRBV5-1 with TRBJ1-2; a weak D match, TRBD1 (5 bases). This CDR3 spans 13 amino acids. V lost 6 bases and J 4 bases, leaving 13 bases between the germline ends. Germline V CDR1 and CDR2: SGHRS, YFSETQ. Here the CDR3 DNA reads TGCGCCAGCACCGATCAGGGAGGCTATGGCTACACCTTC. Protein sequence: CASTDQGGYGYTF.

The rearrangement joins TRBV20-1 to TRBJ2-5; no firm D call. The CDR3 is 13 residues long. CDR1 is DFQATT and CDR2 is SNEGSKA in the germline V gene (reference sequence). The V gene lost 7 bases and the J gene lost 3 bases, with 15 bases spanning the gap. The CDR3 nucleotides are TGCAGTGTCTGTGGAGAAATAAAAGAGACCCAGTACTTC. Its translation: CSVCGEIKETQYF.

This clonotype came up once. The chain joins TRBV28 to TRBJ2-5; the match to TRBD1 covers 12 bases. Germline values: CDR1 MDHEN, CDR2 SYDVKM. This CDR3 has 16 residues. With 5 bases clipped from V and 11 bases from J, the junction kept 15 bases outside the gene matches. CDR3 loop: CASSQPGQGAQGEQYF. CDR3 DNA sequence: TGTGCCAGCAGTCAACCGGGACAGGGGGCGCAGGGTGAGCAGTACTTC.

V and J are TRBV6-1 and TRBJ2-5, with TRBD1 matching 9 bases. The DNA end is more similar to TRBJ2-7, so the J call may be wrong. CDR1 and CDR2 from the germline V gene are MNHNS and SASEGT. This CDR3 comprises 15 residues. CDR3 loop: CASSELGQGYYEQYF. DNA for the CDR3: TGTGCCAGCAGTGAACTGGGACAGGGATACTACGAGCAGTACTTC.

V gene TRBV9 combines with J gene TRBJ2-3, with D uncertain. The V end lost 4 bases, the J end lost 0 bases, and 9 bases lay between the germline ends. Germline lookup yields CDR1 SGDLS and CDR2 YYNGEE. The length of the CDR3 is 14 residues. CDR3 sequence (DNA): TGTGCCAGCAGCAGACCAGACAGCACAGATACGCAGTATTTT. Amino acids: CASSRPDSTDTQYF. Looking up the rest from reference TRBV9 and TRBJ2-3 gives the full variable domain: DSGVTQTPKHLITATGQRVTLRCSPRSGDLSVYWYQQSLDQGLQFLIQYYNGEERAKGNILERFSAQQFPDLHSELNLSSLELGDSALYFCASSRPDSTDTQYFGPGTRLTVL.